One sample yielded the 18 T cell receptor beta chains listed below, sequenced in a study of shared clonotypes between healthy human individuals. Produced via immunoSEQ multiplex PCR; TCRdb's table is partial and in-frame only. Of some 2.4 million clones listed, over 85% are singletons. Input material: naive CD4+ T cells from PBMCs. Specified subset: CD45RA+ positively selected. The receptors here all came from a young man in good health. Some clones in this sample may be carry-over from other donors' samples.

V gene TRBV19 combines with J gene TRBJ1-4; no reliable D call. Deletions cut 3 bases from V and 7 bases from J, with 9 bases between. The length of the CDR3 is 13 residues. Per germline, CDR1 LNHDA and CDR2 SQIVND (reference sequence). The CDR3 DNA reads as TGTGCCAGTAGTATTGAGGCAGGTGAAAAACTGTTTTTT. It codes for CASSIEAGEKLFF.

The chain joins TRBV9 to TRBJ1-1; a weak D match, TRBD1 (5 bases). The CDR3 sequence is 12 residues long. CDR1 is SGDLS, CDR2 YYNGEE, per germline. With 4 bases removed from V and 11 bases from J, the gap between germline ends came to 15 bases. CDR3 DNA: TGTGCCAGCAGCCCAGGGACCGATGCGGCTTTCTTT. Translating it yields CASSPGTDAAFF.

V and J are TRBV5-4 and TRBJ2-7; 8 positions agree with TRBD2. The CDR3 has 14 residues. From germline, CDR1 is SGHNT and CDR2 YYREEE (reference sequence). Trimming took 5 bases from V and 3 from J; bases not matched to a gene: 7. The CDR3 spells CASSTKAGVYEQYF. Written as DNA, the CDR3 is TGTGCCAGCAGTACGAAAGCGGGAGTCTACGAGCAGTACTTC.

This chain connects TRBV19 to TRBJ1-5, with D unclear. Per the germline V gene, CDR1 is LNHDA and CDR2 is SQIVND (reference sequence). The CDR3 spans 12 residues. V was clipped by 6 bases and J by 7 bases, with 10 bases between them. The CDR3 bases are TGTGCCAGTAGCCACAGCGGGCAGCCCCAGCATTTT. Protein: CASSHSGQPQHF. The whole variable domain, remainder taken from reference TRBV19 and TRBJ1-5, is DGGITQSPKYLFRKEGQNVTLSCEQNLNHDAMYWYRQDPGQGLRLIYYSQIVNDFQKGDIAEGYSVSREKKESFPLTVTSAQKNPTAFYLCASSHSGQPQHFGDGTRLSIL.

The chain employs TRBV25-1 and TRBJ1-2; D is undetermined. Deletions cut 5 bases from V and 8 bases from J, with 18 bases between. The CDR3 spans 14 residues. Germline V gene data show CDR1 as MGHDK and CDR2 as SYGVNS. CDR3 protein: CASSHPDRIWGYTF. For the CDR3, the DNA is TGTGCCAGCAGTCATCCTGACCGCATTTGGGGCTACACCTTC.

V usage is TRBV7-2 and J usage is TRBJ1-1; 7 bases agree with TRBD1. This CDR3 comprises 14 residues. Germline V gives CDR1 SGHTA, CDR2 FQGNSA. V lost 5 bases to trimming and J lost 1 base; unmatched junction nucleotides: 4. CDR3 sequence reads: CASSPDRANTEAFF. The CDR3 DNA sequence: TGTGCCAGCAGCCCCGACAGGGCGAACACTGAAGCTTTCTTT. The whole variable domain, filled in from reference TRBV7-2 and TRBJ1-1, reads GAGVSQSPSNKVTEKGKDVELRCDPISGHTALYWYRQSLGQGLEFLIYFQGNSAPDKSGLPSDRFSAERTGGSVSTLTIQRTQQEDSAVYLCASSPDRANTEAFFGQGTRLTVV.

CDR3 nucleotides: TGTGCCAGCAGCCCCCGACAGGGGGGTACTGAAAAACTGTTTTTT. Amino acids: CASSPRQGGTEKLFF. This chain uses TRBV7-9 with TRBJ1-4, with 9 bases fitting TRBD1. Per the germline V gene, CDR1 is SEHNR and CDR2 is FQNEAQ (reference sequence). The junction had 8 bases not matched to a gene; V was cut back by 5 bases and J by 7 bases. The CDR3 covers 15 residues.

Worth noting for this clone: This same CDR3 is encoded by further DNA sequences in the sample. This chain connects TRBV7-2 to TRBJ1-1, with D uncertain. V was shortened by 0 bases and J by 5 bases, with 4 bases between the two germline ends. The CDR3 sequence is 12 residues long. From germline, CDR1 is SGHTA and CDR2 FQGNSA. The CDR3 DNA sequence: TGTGCCAGCAGCTTAGCTGGGACTGAAGCTTTCTTT. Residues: CASSLAGTEAFF. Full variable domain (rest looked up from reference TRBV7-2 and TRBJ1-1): GAGVSQSPSNKVTEKGKDVELRCDPISGHTALYWYRQSLGQGLEFLIYFQGNSAPDKSGLPSDRFSAERTGGSVSTLTIQRTQQEDSAVYLCASSLAGTEAFFGQGTRLTVV.

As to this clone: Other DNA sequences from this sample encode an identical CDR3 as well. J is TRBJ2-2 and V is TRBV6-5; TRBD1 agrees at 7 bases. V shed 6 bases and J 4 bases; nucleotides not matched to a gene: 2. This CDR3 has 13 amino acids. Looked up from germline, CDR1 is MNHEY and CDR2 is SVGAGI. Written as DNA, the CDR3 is TGTGCCAGCAGAAACAGGGGCACCGGGGAGCTGTTTTTT. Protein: CASRNRGTGELFF.

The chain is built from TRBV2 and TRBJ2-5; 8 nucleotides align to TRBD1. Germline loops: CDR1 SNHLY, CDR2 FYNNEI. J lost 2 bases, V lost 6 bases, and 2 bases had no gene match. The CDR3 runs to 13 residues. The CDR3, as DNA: TGTGCCAGCAGAAGACAGGGGCAAGAGACCCAGTACTTC. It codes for CASRRQGQETQYF.

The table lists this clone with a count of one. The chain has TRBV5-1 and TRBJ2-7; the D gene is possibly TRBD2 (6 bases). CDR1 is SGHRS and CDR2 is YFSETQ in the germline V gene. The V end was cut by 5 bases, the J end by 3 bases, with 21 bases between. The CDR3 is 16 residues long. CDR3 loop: CASSTGVSATDYEQYF. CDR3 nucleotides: TGCGCCAGCAGTACGGGGGTGAGCGCCACAGACTACGAGCAGTACTTC. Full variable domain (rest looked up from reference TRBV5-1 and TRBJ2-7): KAGVTQTPRYLIKTRGQQVTLSCSPISGHRSVSWYQQTPGQGLQFLFEYFSETQRNKGNFPGRFSGRQFSNSRSEMNVSTLELGDSALYLCASSTGVSATDYEQYFGPGTRLTVT.

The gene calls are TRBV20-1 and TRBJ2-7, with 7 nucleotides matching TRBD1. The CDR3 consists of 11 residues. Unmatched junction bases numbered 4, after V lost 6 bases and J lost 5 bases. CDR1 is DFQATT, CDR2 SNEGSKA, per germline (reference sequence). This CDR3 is CSAQDRDEQYF. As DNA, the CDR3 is TGCAGTGCCCAAGACAGGGACGAGCAGTACTTC.

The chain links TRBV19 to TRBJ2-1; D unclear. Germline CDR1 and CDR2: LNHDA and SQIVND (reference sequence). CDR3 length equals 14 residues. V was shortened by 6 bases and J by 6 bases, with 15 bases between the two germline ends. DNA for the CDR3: TGTGCCAGTAGCTTAAGAATACCTCCCAATGAGCAGTTCTTC. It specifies CASSLRIPPNEQFF.

The CDR3 region is CSALRTGREEKLFF. The CDR3 DNA sequence: TGCAGCGCTCTAAGGACAGGGAGGGAAGAAAAACTGTTTTTT. The genes are TRBV29-1 and TRBJ1-4; the match to TRBD1 covers 8 bases. CDR1 is SQVTM, CDR2 ANQGSEA, per germline. V trimming: 7 bases; J trimming: 8 bases; junction bases outside the gene matches: 12. There are 14 residues in the CDR3.

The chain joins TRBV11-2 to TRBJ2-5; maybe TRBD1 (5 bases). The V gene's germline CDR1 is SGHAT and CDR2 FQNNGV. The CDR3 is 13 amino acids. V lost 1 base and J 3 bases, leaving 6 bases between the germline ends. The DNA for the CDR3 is TGTGCCAGCAGCTTAGGGACAAAAGAGACCCAGTACTTC. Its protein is CASSLGTKETQYF.

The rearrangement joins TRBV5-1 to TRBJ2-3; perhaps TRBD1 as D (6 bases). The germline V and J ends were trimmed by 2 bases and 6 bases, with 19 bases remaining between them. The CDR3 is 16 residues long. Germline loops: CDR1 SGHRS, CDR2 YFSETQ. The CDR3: CASSFVGRGSADTQYF. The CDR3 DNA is TGCGCCAGCAGCTTCGTTGGCAGGGGAAGTGCGGATACGCAGTATTTT. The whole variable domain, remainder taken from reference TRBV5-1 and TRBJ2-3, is KAGVTQTPRYLIKTRGQQVTLSCSPISGHRSVSWYQQTPGQGLQFLFEYFSETQRNKGNFPGRFSGRQFSNSRSEMNVSTLELGDSALYLCASSFVGRGSADTQYFGPGTRLTVL.

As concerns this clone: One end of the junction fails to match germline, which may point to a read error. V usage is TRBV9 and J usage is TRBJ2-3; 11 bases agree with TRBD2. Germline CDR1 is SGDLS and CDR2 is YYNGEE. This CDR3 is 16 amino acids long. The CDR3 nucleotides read TGTGCCAGCAGCGTAAGGGTACTAGCGGGAGTAGATTCGCAGTATTTT. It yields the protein CASSVRVLAGVDSQYF.

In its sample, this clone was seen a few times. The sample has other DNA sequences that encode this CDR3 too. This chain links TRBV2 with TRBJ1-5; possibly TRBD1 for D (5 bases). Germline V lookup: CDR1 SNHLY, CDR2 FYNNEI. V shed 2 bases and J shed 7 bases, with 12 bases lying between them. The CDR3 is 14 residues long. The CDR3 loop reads CASSEWGGNQPQHF. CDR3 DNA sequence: TGTGCCAGCAGTGAATGGGGGGGGAACCAGCCCCAGCATTTT. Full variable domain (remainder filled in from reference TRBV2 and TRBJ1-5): EPEVTQTPSHQVTQMGQEVILRCVPISNHLYFYWYRQILGQKVEFLVSFYNNEISEKSEIFDDQFSVERPDGSNFTLKIRSTKLEDSAMYFCASSEWGGNQPQHFGDGTRLSIL.